The 10 T cell receptor beta chains reported below all come from one sample, sequenced in a study of blood T cells in healthy people across ages. Primers used in a second PCR of roughly 6 to 12 cycles were a sample-barcoded 5' primer and a J-beta primer mix. Using its own MiXCR run on the 5' RACE reads, TCRdb lists one record per CDR3 protein. The table lists hundreds of thousands of distinct CDR3 sequences, under 30% of them singletons. These same records also appear under a second study, on T cells of mothers and their children.

Input material: blood. These receptors originate from a boy between 10 and 17 years old in good health.

In regard to this clonotype: Mismatch with germline at one junction end may stem from a read error. This chain connects TRBV7-7 to TRBJ2-1, with D possibly called TRBD1 or TRBD2 (7 bases each). The V gene's germline CDR1 is SSHAT and CDR2 FNYEAQ (reference sequence). CDR3 length: 13 amino acids. The CDR3 DNA reads as TGTGCTAGCAGCGCAGGGGGGGGCAGTGAGCAGTTCTTC. Translating it yields CASSAGGGSEQFF.

This chain connects TRBV7-2 to TRBJ1-3; no definite D call. From germline, CDR1 is SGHTA and CDR2 FQGNSA. The CDR3 spans 15 residues. The V end lost 1 base, the J end lost 0 bases, and 7 bases lay between the germline ends. The CDR3 sequence: CASSLDESSGNTIYF. The CDR3 bases are TGTGCCAGCAGCTTAGATGAGAGCTCTGGAAACACCATATATTTT.

The rearrangement uses TRBV9 and TRBJ2-3; tentative D call: TRBD1 (6 bases). The CDR3 covers 15 residues. The V end lost 0 bases, the J end lost 1 base, and 9 bases lay between the germline ends. The V gene's germline CDR1 is SGDLS and CDR2 YYNGEE. CDR3 protein: CASSVEGDRTDTQYF. CDR3 bases: TGTGCCAGCAGCGTAGAGGGGGACCGCACAGATACGCAGTATTTT.

The chain has TRBV7-2 and TRBJ2-3, with 12 bases that match TRBD2. The J segment lost 6 bases and the V segment lost 1 base, leaving 8 bases of the junction unmatched. The germline V gene encodes CDR1 SGHTA and CDR2 FQGNSA. The CDR3 consists of 17 residues. The CDR3 region is CASSLVALAGGRDTQYF. The CDR3, as DNA: TGTGCCAGCAGCTTAGTGGCGCTAGCGGGGGGGCGGGATACGCAGTATTTT.

This clonotype came up a few times. The chain has TRBV28 and TRBJ2-1; the D is unclear. The DNA end lines up better with TRBJ2-7; the J call may be wrong. This CDR3 has 15 amino acids. The germline V gene has CDR1 MDHEN and CDR2 SYDVKM. The DNA of the CDR3 is TGTGCCAGCACCTCCCGGTACACCTACCCCTACGAGCAGTACTTC. The encoded protein is CASTSRYTYPYEQYF.

This clonotype was picked up many times. The V and J genes are TRBV4-3 and TRBJ2-4; D remains ambiguous. From germline, CDR1 is LGHNA and CDR2 YSLEER. This CDR3 region has 11 residues. V lost 0 bases and J 12 bases, leaving 6 bases between the germline ends. CDR3 in DNA: TGCGCCAGCAGCCAAGAAGTGTCTCAGTACTTC. This gives the protein CASSQEVSQYF.

The rearrangement links TRBV5-1 to TRBJ1-2; D gene ambiguous. The CDR3 has 12 amino acids. Germline loops: CDR1 SGHRS, CDR2 YFSETQ. V lost 3 bases and J 10 bases, leaving 13 bases between the germline ends. The CDR3 nucleotides read TGCGCCAGCAGCTCTCCAGTCGCTGACTACACCTTC. This translates into CASSSPVADYTF.

The chain links TRBV9 to TRBJ1-1; TRBD1 is a possible D gene (5 bases). This CDR3 contains 17 residues. CDR1 is SGDLS and CDR2 is YYNGEE in the germline V gene. Trimming took 3 bases from V and 1 from J, leaving 19 bases between them. Written as DNA, the CDR3 is TGTGCCAGCAGCGCGGGTCAGGGCTATGGATCGAACACTGAAGCTTTCTTT. This sequence encodes CASSAGQGYGSNTEAFF.

The rearrangement links TRBV9 to TRBJ2-7; 7 nucleotides agree with TRBD1. V lost 1 base and J lost 0; bases outside the gene matches: 4. CDR3 length: 15 amino acids. Germline V gives CDR1 SGDLS, CDR2 YYNGEE. Here the CDR3 DNA reads TGTGCCAGCAGCGTATCGACAGGGAGCTCCTACGAGCAGTACTTC. This codes for CASSVSTGSSYEQYF.

The rearrangement joins TRBV10-3 to TRBJ2-1; either TRBD1 or TRBD2 may fit D (5 bases each). V lost 2 bases, J lost 2 bases, and 13 bases lay in between. Germline CDR1 is ENHRY and CDR2 is SYGVKD. The CDR3 sequence is 16 residues long. CDR3 protein: CAISETGGVTYNEQFF. The CDR3 bases are TGTGCCATCAGTGAGACTGGGGGAGTTACCTACAATGAGCAGTTCTTC.